These T cell receptor beta chains were read from a single sample in a study of T-cell reconstitution after alpha-beta-depleted transplantation in children. TCRdb reanalysed the PCR reads using MiXCR and keeps one entry per CDR3 protein. This table holds around 960,000 distinct CDR3 sequences, about 31% found once. Material: PBMCs, mostly from graft donor cells, obtained 360 days after TCRalphabeta/CD19-depleted stem cell transplant. The receptors originated from a boy younger than two who had a stem cell transplant for SCID, so the T cells may come from the graft donor. CDR3s include the opening cysteine and the closing phenylalanine or tryptophan. D genes are given only for firm matches. Some rows mark clone size as missing; the rest say once, few, many or name a class of expanded clone.

J gene: TRBJ1-4
V gene: TRBV11-2
D gene: TRBD1
clone size: many
CDR3 DNA: TGTGCCAGCAGCTTGGGACAGGTTAATGAAAAACTGTTTTTT
CDR3 protein: CASSLGQVNEKLFF

J gene: TRBJ2-2
V gene: TRBV20-1
D gene: -
clone size: few
CDR3 DNA: TGCAGTGCTAGAGATGTAGCGTCGGGCGGGGAGCTGTTTTTT
CDR3 protein: CSARDVASGGELFF

J gene: TRBJ2-1
V gene: TRBV24-1
D gene: TRBD1
clone size: -
CDR3 DNA: TGTGCCACCAGTGATTCGTCTCCGGACAGGTACAATGAGCAGTTCTTC
CDR3 protein: CATSDSSPDRYNEQFF

J gene: TRBJ2-2
V gene: TRBV12-3/TRBV12-4
D gene: TRBD2
clone size: -
CDR3 DNA: TGTGCCAGCAGTTTGGGGCTGGGACTAGCGGGGGGCTTAAACACCGGGGAGCTGTTTTTT
CDR3 protein: CASSLGLGLAGGLNTGELFF

J gene: TRBJ2-4
V gene: TRBV15
D gene: -
clone size: few
CDR3 DNA: TGTGCCACCAGTTCAGGGAGGTGGGCCAAAAACATTCAGTACTTC
CDR3 protein: CATSSGRWAKNIQYF

J gene: TRBJ2-2
V gene: TRBV12-3/TRBV12-4
D gene: -
clone size: few
CDR3 DNA: TGTGCCAGCAGTTTCCGGGACTTGAACACCGGGGAGCTGTTTTTT
CDR3 protein: CASSFRDLNTGELFF

J gene: TRBJ2-7
V gene: TRBV5-5
D gene: TRBD1
clone size: -
CDR3 DNA: TGTGCCAGCAGCCCTACGGGACAGGGCAGGGAGCAGTACTTC
CDR3 protein: CASSPTGQGREQYF

J gene: TRBJ2-7
V gene: TRBV12-3/TRBV12-4
D gene: TRBD1
clone size: -
CDR3 DNA: TGTGCCAGCAGTTTGACAGGGTTAAGCGAGCAGTACTTC
CDR3 protein: CASSLTGLSEQYF

J gene: TRBJ2-6
V gene: TRBV5-1
D gene: TRBD1
clone size: few
CDR3 DNA: TGCGCCAGCAGCTACGGGACAGGACTGCCAGACGTCCTGACTTTC
CDR3 protein: CASSYGTGLPDVLTF

J gene: TRBJ2-2
V gene: TRBV6-1
D gene: TRBD2
clone size: -
CDR3 DNA: TGTGCCAGCAGTATTAGCGGGGTGTACACCGGGGAGCTGTTTTTT
CDR3 protein: CASSISGVYTGELFF

J gene: TRBJ2-5
V gene: TRBV4-3
D gene: -
clone size: -
CDR3 DNA: TGCGCCAGCAGCCAAGAATTTGGGAGGTGGGGCAGGGATGAGACCCAGTACTTC
CDR3 protein: CASSQEFGRWGRDETQYF

J gene: TRBJ2-3
V gene: TRBV29-1
D gene: -
clone size: few
CDR3 DNA: TGCAGCGTTTTGAGGTTCCCCGGAGATACGCAGTATTTT
CDR3 protein: CSVLRFPGDTQYF

J gene: TRBJ2-3
V gene: TRBV12-3/TRBV12-4
D gene: -
clone size: -
CDR3 DNA: TGTGCCAGCAGAAGAGGCGGGTCAAACCGGGGTTACACAGATACGCAGTATTTT
CDR3 protein: CASRRGGSNRGYTDTQYF

J gene: TRBJ2-3
V gene: TRBV4-1
D gene: TRBD2
clone size: -
CDR3 DNA: TGCGCCAGCCAAGTTAGTCTAGCGGGGGACACAGATACGCAGTATTTT
CDR3 protein: CASQVSLAGDTDTQYF

J gene: TRBJ1-1
V gene: TRBV5-1
D gene: -
clone size: -
CDR3 DNA: TGCGCCAGCAGCCATGGGGATTTAAGGGGCACTGAAGCTTTCTTT
CDR3 protein: CASSHGDLRGTEAFF

J gene: TRBJ2-1
V gene: TRBV7-2
D gene: TRBD2
clone size: few
CDR3 DNA: TGTGCCAGCAGCTTAGACGGGCGGGGGGCCTACAATGAGCAGTTCTTC
CDR3 protein: CASSLDGRGAYNEQFF

J gene: TRBJ2-5
V gene: TRBV12-3/TRBV12-4
D gene: TRBD2
clone size: -
CDR3 DNA: TGTGCCAGCAGTTCGGGACTAGCGGGGGGGCCACCAGAGACCCAGTACTTC
CDR3 protein: CASSSGLAGGPPETQYF

J gene: TRBJ1-1
V gene: TRBV5-1
D gene: -
clone size: -
CDR3 DNA: TGCGCCAGCAGCCCGTGGGCCCTGAACACTGAAGCTTTCTTT
CDR3 protein: CASSPWALNTEAFF

J gene: TRBJ2-1
V gene: TRBV30
D gene: TRBD2
clone size: -
CDR3 DNA: TGTGCCTGGCTAGCGGGGACTGAGCAGTTCTTC
CDR3 protein: CAWLAGTEQFF

J gene: TRBJ1-4
V gene: TRBV28
D gene: TRBD1
clone size: -
CDR3 DNA: TGTGCCAGCAGTTTGGGACAGGGGTTCCGGAAACTGTTTTTT
CDR3 protein: CASSLGQGFRKLFF

J gene: TRBJ1-1
V gene: TRBV29-1
D gene: -
clone size: -
CDR3 DNA: TGCAGCGGTTTACTCTCGGCCACTGAAGCTTTCTTT
CDR3 protein: CSGLLSATEAFF

J gene: TRBJ1-4
V gene: TRBV15
D gene: -
clone size: -
CDR3 DNA: TGTGCCACCAGCAGACTCTTCACCACAACTAATGAAAAACTGTTTTTT
CDR3 protein: CATSRLFTTTNEKLFF

J gene: TRBJ2-3
V gene: TRBV2
D gene: -
clone size: few
CDR3 DNA: TGTGCCAGCAGTGGACACTTTGCAGATACGCAGTATTTT
CDR3 protein: CASSGHFADTQYF